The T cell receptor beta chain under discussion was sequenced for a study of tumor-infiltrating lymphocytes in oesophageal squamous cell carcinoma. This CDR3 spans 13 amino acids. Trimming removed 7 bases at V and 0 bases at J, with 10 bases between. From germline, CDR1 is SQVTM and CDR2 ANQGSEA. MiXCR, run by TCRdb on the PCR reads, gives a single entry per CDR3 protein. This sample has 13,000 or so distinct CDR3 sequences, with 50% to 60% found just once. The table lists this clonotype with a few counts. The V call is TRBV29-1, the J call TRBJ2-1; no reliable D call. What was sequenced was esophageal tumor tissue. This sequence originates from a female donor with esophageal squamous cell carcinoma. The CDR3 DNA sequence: TGCAGCGAAAGGGCAGGCTCCTACAATGAGCAGTTCTTC. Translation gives CSERAGSYNEQFF.